Only a few counts were recorded for the clone carrying this T cell receptor beta chain. Germline loops: CDR1 GTSNPN, CDR2 SVGIG (reference sequence). The V end lost 1 base, the J end lost 2 bases, and 6 bases lay between the germline ends. The CDR3 spans 13 residues. The sample is drawn from a study of early T cells in non-severe SARS-CoV-2 infection. Unique molecular identifiers tagged individual cDNA molecules. TCRdb processed the 5' RACE reads anew with MiXCR; each CDR3 protein has one entry. This sample yields tens of thousands of distinct CDR3 sequences, of which 3.5% to 5% are seen a single time; 3.5% to 5% belongs to the top ten.

The specimen sequenced was whole blood. This receptor was identified in an adult who was a healthcare worker with PCR-confirmed SARS-CoV-2 infection or an uninfected control (not recorded which). The chain combines TRBV30 with TRBJ1-5; D unresolved. The CDR3 loop is CAWSAQGNQPQHF. CDR3 DNA sequence: TGTGCCTGGAGTGCCCAGGGCAATCAGCCCCAGCATTTT.